The 15 T cell receptor beta chains below were found in one sample sequenced in a study of blood T cell repertoires in COVID-19. The protocol was immunoSEQ multiplex PCR, while the TCRdb copy is restricted to in-frame clones and leaves out a portion. The sample holds around 320,000 clones, about nine tenths seen once. Sequenced: PBMCs or T cells enriched from blood (not recorded which). All receptors come from a woman aged 50 to 65 who had been exposed to COVID-19.

V usage is TRBV19 and J usage is TRBJ2-3; 7 positions agree with TRBD1. Germline loops: CDR1 LNHDA, CDR2 SQIVND (reference sequence). This CDR3 comprises 14 residues. The trim removed 6 bases at V and 4 bases at J, leaving 7 bases unmatched. The DNA for the CDR3 is TGTGCCAGTAGCCCGACAGGGTTGTCAGATACGCAGTATTTT. It yields the protein CASSPTGLSDTQYF.

The chain joins TRBV23-1 to TRBJ1-2; D not resolved. TRBV23-1 is an ORF, and what it does is uncertain. The CDR3 extends over 15 amino acids. V was shortened by 2 bases and J by 5 bases, with 15 bases between the two germline ends. CDR3 residues: CASSQGLRQRYGYTF. CDR3 coding DNA: TGCGCCAGCAGTCAAGGACTAAGACAACGTTATGGCTACACCTTC.

The gene calls are TRBV30 and TRBJ1-5; D call uncertain. The CDR3 consists of 12 residues. Germline-derived CDR1 and CDR2 are GTSNPN and SVGIG (reference sequence). V lost 2 bases and J lost 4, with 6 bases in between. CDR3 DNA sequence: TGTGCCTGGAGTTATCCGAATCAGCCCCAGCATTTT. Protein sequence: CAWSYPNQPQHF.

This chain's CDR3 is CASSLSGGPGELFF. CDR3 bases: TGTGCCAGCAGTTTGAGCGGGGGCCCAGGGGAGCTGTTTTTT. This chain links TRBV27 with TRBJ2-2; 8 bases align to TRBD2. J lost 8 bases, V lost 3 bases, and 5 bases had no gene match. CDR3 length equals 14 residues. Looked up from germline, CDR1 is MNHEY and CDR2 is SMNVEV (reference sequence).

The chain couples TRBV24-1 to TRBJ2-3; 8 bases are shared with TRBD2. The CDR3 has 16 residues. The J segment lost 5 bases and the V segment lost 10 bases, leaving 16 bases of the junction unmatched. The germline CDR1 and CDR2 sequences are KGHDR and SFDVKD. CDR3 amino acids: CATSQRGGSAGDTQYF. CDR3 DNA sequence: TGTGCCACATCACAACGGGGGGGCTCAGCAGGAGATACGCAGTATTTT.

The J gene is TRBJ2-7, the V gene TRBV19, with 9 bases lining up with TRBD1. This CDR3 has 14 residues. With 4 bases clipped from V and 3 bases from J, the junction kept 4 bases outside the gene matches. Germline V CDR1 and CDR2: LNHDA, SQIVND (reference sequence). DNA of the CDR3: TGTGCCAGTAGTAGGGGGACAGGGAACTACGAGCAGTACTTC. It encodes CASSRGTGNYEQYF.

The V and J genes are TRBV5-4 and TRBJ2-3, with TRBD2 matching over 9 bases. Per germline, CDR1 SGHNT and CDR2 YYREEE (reference sequence). With 4 bases clipped from V and 0 bases from J, the junction kept 12 bases outside the gene matches. The CDR3 contains 18 residues. CDR3 in DNA: TGTGCCAGCAGCCTCAGGCAGGCTAGCGGGACTAGCACAGATACGCAGTATTTT. Encoded protein: CASSLRQASGTSTDTQYF.

The chain links TRBV5-1 to TRBJ2-2, with TRBD1 as a possible D gene (5 bases). The CDR3 has 17 amino acids. Germline V lookup: CDR1 SGHRS, CDR2 YFSETQ. With 4 bases removed from V and 3 bases from J, the gap between germline ends came to 19 bases. The CDR3 DNA sequence: TGCGCCAGCAGCCCACTGTGGGTGGGGCCGGACACCGGGGAGCTGTTTTTT. It translates to CASSPLWVGPDTGELFF.

This sequence joins TRBV3-1 (or the pseudogene TRBV3-2) and TRBJ2-3, with 9 bases lining up with TRBD2. V lost 4 bases and J lost 5; bases outside the gene matches: 13. CDR3 length: 17 amino acids. Per germline, CDR1 LGHDT and CDR2 YNNKEL (reference sequence). The CDR3 DNA reads as TGTGCCAGCAGCCCCGCGAGGTCTAGCGGGGCGGGAGATACGCAGTATTTT. It is translated as CASSPARSSGAGDTQYF.

CDR3 sequence reads: CASSQGLGASSPLHF. The CDR3 DNA reads as TGCGCCAGCAGCCAAGGTTTAGGGGCAAGTTCACCCCTCCACTTT. The rearrangement links TRBV4-1 to TRBJ1-6, with D possibly being TRBD1 (5 bases). The germline V and J ends were trimmed by 1 base and 9 bases, with 13 bases remaining between them. This CDR3 comprises 15 residues. Germline CDR1 and CDR2: MGHRA and YSYEKL.

The rearrangement joins TRBV11-2 to TRBJ2-2; D is perhaps TRBD2 (5 bases). The CDR3 is made up of 13 amino acids. Looked up from germline, CDR1 is SGHAT and CDR2 is FQNNGV. Trimming stripped 2 bases from V and 5 bases from J, with 6 bases between. CDR3 bases: TGTGCCAGCAGCTTAACTAGGACCGGGGAGCTGTTTTTT. It specifies CASSLTRTGELFF.

V usage is TRBV4-1 and J usage is TRBJ2-2; 12 nucleotides line up with TRBD2. This CDR3 comprises 19 residues. Trimming removed 3 bases from V and 5 bases from J; junction bases left unmatched: 13. CDR1 is MGHRA, CDR2 YSYEKL, per germline. The CDR3 sequence: CASSHAPLAGGVKTGELFF. DNA of the CDR3: TGCGCCAGCAGCCACGCTCCCCTAGCGGGGGGGGTAAAAACCGGGGAGCTGTTTTTT.

The count of this clone is one. This chain connects TRBV28 to TRBJ2-5, with D perhaps matching TRBD1 (6 bases). V lost 6 bases to trimming and J lost 2 bases, with 13 bases between them. The CDR3 runs 14 residues. Germline CDR1 reads MDHEN; CDR2 reads SYDVKM. The CDR3 spells CASSPTGEQETQYF. CDR3 DNA sequence: TGTGCCAGCAGCCCGACAGGAGAACAAGAGACCCAGTACTTC.

J is TRBJ2-3 and V is TRBV3-1 (or the pseudogene TRBV3-2), with 8 nucleotides matching TRBD2. This CDR3 is 18 amino acids long. V was pared by 4 bases and J by 0 bases, with 12 bases of the junction left unmatched. Germline lookup yields CDR1 LGHDT and CDR2 YNNKEL (reference sequence). The CDR3 loop is CASSLLAGTRTSTDTQYF. In DNA, the CDR3 is TGTGCCAGCAGCCTCTTAGCGGGGACGCGGACTAGCACAGATACGCAGTATTTT.

The V and J genes are TRBV3-1 (or the pseudogene TRBV3-2) and TRBJ1-1; D call uncertain. V was shortened by 3 bases and J by 5 bases, with 10 bases between the two germline ends. Germline V gives CDR1 LGHDT, CDR2 YNNKEL (reference sequence). The CDR3 extends over 13 amino acids. The CDR3 is CASSHGGATEAFF. In nucleotides, the CDR3 is TGTGCCAGCAGCCACGGCGGAGCTACTGAAGCTTTCTTT.